This TCR beta chain was documented in a study of T cells after yellow fever vaccination. This clonotype was seen repeatedly, ten times or more. Its antigen is not identified. Deletions cut 5 bases from V and 2 bases from J, with 12 bases between. CDR1 MNHEY and CDR2 SMNVEV come from the germline V gene (reference sequence). The CDR3 length is 14 residues. A single record per CDR3 protein comes from TCRdb applying MiXCR to the 5' RACE reads. The sample has 90,000 to 130,000 distinct CDR3 sequences; roughly 8.9% are singletons. Study outcomes and limitations: Most clones from primary vaccination were detected again post-booster (approximately 97% CD4, 88% CD8). It was a weaker secondary response, yet one that peaked faster, at day 5 versus 15.

The sequence derives from a man aged 25 to 40 who received the YFV17D yellow fever vaccine. This sequence joins TRBV27 and TRBJ2-5; D is unresolved. Sample: CD8+ T cells sorted from PBMCs, taken 45 days after the yellow fever booster vaccination. CDR3 bases: TGTGCCAGCAGTCCCGTAGTGGGACAAGAGACCCAGTACTTC. Residues: CASSPVVGQETQYF.